This T cell receptor beta chain derives from a study of regulatory T cells in long-lasting Graves disease (dated by TCRdb to the early 2020s). In terms of the full investigation: Persistent Graves' disease was defined as persistently positive TSH receptor autoantibodies together with antithyroid drug treatment for over 5 years. This study used TCR sequencing and RNA sequencing of peripheral blood to compare persistent Graves' disease patients against newly diagnosed Graves' disease patients. The study was registered as a clinical trial and conducted in China. A total of roughly 35 samples underwent TCR sequencing: about 13 from persistent and roughly 20 from newly diagnosed Graves' disease patients. On average, persistent Graves' disease patients in the clinical cohort had been on antithyroid drugs for about 9.3 years. Points the paper makes about the study in general: Persistent patients shared more public clonotypes among themselves (2,741) than newly diagnosed patients did (approximately 970). Because the primary lesion, thyroid tissue, could not be accessed, the study looked at peripheral blood alone. Sequencing and analysis were restricted to the TCR beta chain. Persistent Graves' disease patients showed lower TCR Shannon entropy and fewer highly expanded clones than newly diagnosed patients, suggesting clonal expansion. The authors noted that the small sample size was a limitation that may lower accuracy.

On this clonotype: The clone's antigen remains unknown. Per-base quality was not reported, and no clone a single base away is much larger than it.

This specimen's time point label, per the study, means: persistent/refractory GD, antithyroid drugs over 5 years with positive TRAb. For both TCR sequencing and RNA sequencing, RNA was extracted from PBMCs using TRIzol. The diagnosis of Graves' disease was made according to American Thyroid Association guidelines. Recruitment of patients was carried out at an endocrinology department in Xi'an, China. Each patient gave about 8.1 milliliters of peripheral blood, collected in an EDTA anticoagulant tube. PBMCs were isolated by Ficoll Paque Plus density gradient separation without further T cell sorting. An Agilent 2100 Bioanalyzer and agarose gel were used to assess RNA quality, and a NanoDrop 2000 was used to measure RNA concentration. The library was prepared using multiplex PCR. The sequencer was an Illumina HiSeq 4000. iRepertoire HTBI primers and Arm-PCR amplification of CDR3 regions were used to construct TCR beta libraries. PCR products were gel purified before sequencing. Under the source paper's analysis protocol: Gene usage analysis of CDR3 amino acid clonotypes relied on the roughly 58 TRBV and 13 to 15 TRBJ segments identified across samples. COPE and FqMerger were used to merge filtered high-quality paired reads into contigs. BLAST was used to align contigs to IMGT TRBV, TRBD and TRBJ reference genes, and CDR3 was defined according to IMGT. Highly expanded clones were defined as clonotypes with a frequency above 0.1%. Shannon entropy was used to measure repertoire diversity, and the Gini coefficient was used to measure V-J evenness. A clonotype found in more than one individual was treated as public. The public reads were reprocessed in TCRdb via fastp at Q25 and MiXCR, keeping in-frame beta chains. Each entry is one CDR3 protein sequence, shown with its most common DNA and genes. What appears here as the V and J calls and clone size reflects TCRdb's work, not the paper's. Counted in this sample were a few hundred thousand distinct CDR3 sequences; less than 25% of them appeared once. The top ten clones comprise about 27% of the sample.

This specimen was peripheral blood mononuclear cells (PBMCs), taken when the disease was refractory, from a patient treated with antithyroid drugs. This clonotype originated in a female donor with Graves disease.

The CDR3 region: CASSSWGGANVLTF. The DNA reads TGTGCCAGCAGTTCTTGGGGTGGGGCCAACGTCCTGACTTTC. The V gene is TRBV6-5 and the J gene is TRBJ2-6, with the D gene call left open. CDR1 and CDR2 are drawn from the germline V gene: MNHEY, SVGAGI. Cut back by 4 bases and 3 bases, the V and J ends lie 7 bases apart. Its CDR3 holds 14 amino acids, cysteine through phenylalanine. This entry keeps only the CDR3 DNA: 42 bases, framed from base 1.